A single sample is the source of the 18 T cell receptor beta chains below, sequenced in a study of cytomegalovirus exposure and HLA in healthy donors. It was with 60 Vbeta and 13 Jbeta primers that the PCR ran. The repertoire was sequenced with immunoSEQ multiplex PCR; TCRdb's copy has only in-frame clones and lacks some. The table shows hundreds of thousands of clones, with 70% to 90% occurring only once. The sample was PBMCs. Every receptor here comes from a girl aged 2 to 10 in good health and CMV-seronegative.

The chain combines TRBV7-3 with TRBJ1-1, with D possibly being TRBD1 (5 bases). The V and J ends lost 3 bases and 8 bases respectively, with 16 bases between them. The CDR3 is 14 residues long. Germline CDR1 and CDR2: SGHTA and FQGTGA. This chain's CDR3 is CASSLSGAREEAFF. The CDR3 DNA follows: TGTGCCAGCAGCTTGTCCGGGGCCCGGGAGGAAGCTTTCTTT.

This chain joins TRBV19 and TRBJ2-7; maybe TRBD2 (6 bases). The CDR3 length is 15 residues. The ends were cut back, 3 bases at V and 0 bases at J, with 12 bases in the middle. Germline CDR1 is LNHDA and CDR2 is SQIVND (reference sequence). The CDR3 sequence: CASSMTAGSSYEQYF. The DNA of the CDR3 is TGTGCCAGTAGTATGACAGCGGGTAGCTCCTACGAGCAGTACTTC. Using reference TRBV19 and TRBJ2-7 for the parts outside the CDR3, the full variable domain is DGGITQSPKYLFRKEGQNVTLSCEQNLNHDAMYWYRQDPGQGLRLIYYSQIVNDFQKGDIAEGYSVSREKKESFPLTVTSAQKNPTAFYLCASSMTAGSSYEQYFGPGTRLTVT.

This clone occurred once. This rearrangement joins TRBV7-9 to TRBJ2-2; D ambiguous. Germline values: CDR1 SEHNR, CDR2 FQNEAQ (reference sequence). The CDR3 consists of 15 residues. V was cut by 1 base and J by 0 bases, with 6 bases left in between. The CDR3 DNA follows: TGTGCCAGCAGCTTAGGGGCAGCGAACACCGGGGAGCTGTTTTTT. It is translated as CASSLGAANTGELFF.

The V call is TRBV29-1, the J call TRBJ2-4; 11 bases match TRBD2. This CDR3 has 14 amino acids. Losses at the gene ends were 6 bases for V and 8 bases for J; bases not matched to a gene: 9. Germline loops: CDR1 SQVTM, CDR2 ANQGSEA. Written as DNA, the CDR3 is TGCAGCGTCCAACTAGCGGGAGTTAGAGACATTCAGTACTTC. Amino acid sequence: CSVQLAGVRDIQYF.

The rearrangement joins TRBV15 to TRBJ1-3; D is uncertain. The CDR3 sequence is 16 residues long. Trimming pared 0 bases from V and 2 bases from J, leaving 11 bases between. Per the germline V gene, CDR1 is LNHNV and CDR2 is YYDKDF (reference sequence). CDR3 in amino acids: CATSRDLRATGNTIYF. The CDR3 DNA reads as TGTGCCACCAGCAGAGATCTGAGGGCCACTGGAAACACCATATATTTT.

The chain is built from TRBV7-2 and TRBJ2-3; TRBD2 matches 8 bases. The V gene end was trimmed by 5 bases and the J gene end by 5 bases; junction bases not matched to a gene: 21. The germline gives CDR1 SGHTA, CDR2 FQGNSA. The CDR3 sequence is 19 residues long. The CDR3 here is CASSATALVAGYEEDTQYF. CDR3 nucleotides: TGTGCCAGCAGCGCTACTGCCCTCGTAGCGGGGTACGAGGAAGATACGCAGTATTTT. The full variable domain, in which reference TRBV7-2 and TRBJ2-3 provide the parts outside the CDR3, is GAGVSQSPSNKVTEKGKDVELRCDPISGHTALYWYRQSLGQGLEFLIYFQGNSAPDKSGLPSDRFSAERTGGSVSTLTIQRTQQEDSAVYLCASSATALVAGYEEDTQYFGPGTRLTVL.

This sequence joins TRBV10-1 and TRBJ2-3; D is perhaps TRBD2 (7 bases). Germline lookup yields CDR1 WNHNN and CDR2 SYGVQD (reference sequence). The ends were cut back, 4 bases at V and 0 bases at J, with 11 bases in the middle. This CDR3 comprises 15 residues. The CDR3 DNA reads as TGCGCCAGCAGTGTACGGGGGGCTAGCACAGATACGCAGTATTTT. Translation gives CASSVRGASTDTQYF.

This clone was detected once. The chain joins TRBV14 to TRBJ2-7; D perhaps matches TRBD2 (5 bases). Germline V gives CDR1 SGHDN, CDR2 FVKESK. This CDR3 has 11 amino acids. V was clipped by 5 bases and J by 4 bases, with 6 bases between them. CDR3 sequence (DNA): TGTGCCAGCAGCGAGGGTTACGAGCAGTACTTC. This sequence encodes CASSEGYEQYF.

As to this clone: The junction does not match germline at one end; this may be a read error. The rearrangement joins TRBV7-9 to TRBJ2-1; possibly TRBD2 for D (6 bases). From germline, CDR1 is SEHNR and CDR2 FQNEAQ (reference sequence). The CDR3 covers 15 residues. CDR3 in DNA: TGTTCCAGCAGCCCACGGGGGTTCGCGTACAATGAGCAGTTCTTC. It yields the protein CSSSPRGFAYNEQFF.

The gene calls are TRBV19 and TRBJ2-5; D perhaps matches TRBD2 (5 bases). This CDR3 spans 15 amino acids. CDR1 is LNHDA, CDR2 SQIVND, per germline (reference sequence). The germline V and J ends were trimmed by 3 bases and 5 bases, with 16 bases remaining between them. The CDR3 sequence: CASSIRRPPGETQYF. DNA for the CDR3: TGTGCCAGTAGTATCCGGAGACCTCCGGGGGAGACCCAGTACTTC. The entire variable domain, with the rest obtained from reference TRBV19 and TRBJ2-5, is as follows: DGGITQSPKYLFRKEGQNVTLSCEQNLNHDAMYWYRQDPGQGLRLIYYSQIVNDFQKGDIAEGYSVSREKKESFPLTVTSAQKNPTAFYLCASSIRRPPGETQYFGPGTRLLVL.

This sequence joins TRBV5-1 and TRBJ1-4, with 9 bases identical to TRBD1. V shed 0 bases and J 6 bases; nucleotides not matched to a gene: 3. Germline V gene data show CDR1 as SGHRS and CDR2 as YFSETQ. CDR3 length equals 15 residues. The CDR3 coding sequence is TGCGCCAGCAGCTTGGGGGACAGGGCTTATGAAAAACTGTTTTTT. Its translation is CASSLGDRAYEKLFF. The whole variable domain, filled in from reference TRBV5-1 and TRBJ1-4, reads KAGVTQTPRYLIKTRGQQVTLSCSPISGHRSVSWYQQTPGQGLQFLFEYFSETQRNKGNFPGRFSGRQFSNSRSEMNVSTLELGDSALYLCASSLGDRAYEKLFFGSGTQLSVL.

This chain links TRBV30 with TRBJ1-4; D is undetermined. The germline gives CDR1 GTSNPN, CDR2 SVGIG (reference sequence). This CDR3 contains 13 residues. Trimming removed 2 bases at V and 7 bases at J, with 11 bases between. The CDR3 sequence is CAWSLITGEKLFF. The DNA for the CDR3 is TGTGCCTGGAGTCTTATAACTGGTGAAAAACTGTTTTTT.

This chain links TRBV6-5 with TRBJ1-5; D gene ambiguous. This CDR3 has 11 residues. Between the trimmed V and J ends, which lost 2 bases and 13 bases, there was a span of 9 bases. The germline V gene encodes CDR1 MNHEY and CDR2 SVGAGI. The CDR3 sequence: CASSYPPQQHF. Written as DNA, the CDR3 is TGTGCCAGCAGTTACCCCCCACAGCAGCATTTT.

V and J are TRBV6-4 and TRBJ1-6, with 9 nucleotides matching TRBD1. The CDR3 consists of 14 residues. Germline loops: CDR1 MRHNA, CDR2 SNTAGT. Trimming cost V 6 bases and J 7 bases; bases outside gene matches: 4. CDR3 amino acids: CASSRDRGNSPLHF. CDR3 in DNA: TGTGCCAGCAGCAGAGACAGGGGGAATTCACCCCTCCACTTT.

There are a few counts of this clone. This sequence joins TRBV27 and TRBJ1-2, with 7 bases identical to TRBD1. In germline, CDR1 is MNHEY, CDR2 SMNVEV (reference sequence). V lost 5 bases, J lost 4 bases, and 4 bases stayed unmatched. This CDR3 region has 13 residues. CDR3 in amino acids: CASSNRDSYGYTF. The CDR3 DNA sequence: TGTGCCAGCAGTAACCGGGACAGCTATGGCTACACCTTC.

This chain uses TRBV2 with TRBJ1-2; possible D gene TRBD1, 5 bases. V was cut by 0 bases and J by 2 bases, with 16 bases left in between. The germline V gene has CDR1 SNHLY and CDR2 FYNNEI. The CDR3 sequence is 17 residues long. The CDR3 bases are TGTGCCAGCAGTGAAGCGCTTTTCGGGGAGGGGAACTATGGCTACACCTTC. Its protein product is CASSEALFGEGNYGYTF.

Remarks on this clone: The junction departs from the called germline gene at one end, perhaps through a read error. The chain employs TRBV7-9 and TRBJ2-3, with 10 bases identical to TRBD2. CDR3 length: 15 residues. In germline, CDR1 is SEHNR, CDR2 FQNEAQ (reference sequence). CDR3 protein: CSSSLAAGGTDTQYF. The CDR3 DNA reads TGTTCCAGCAGCTTGGCAGCGGGAGGGACAGATACGCAGTATTTT.

The chain combines TRBV2 with TRBJ1-1, with 7 bases fitting TRBD1. The length of the CDR3 is 12 residues. From germline, CDR1 is SNHLY and CDR2 FYNNEI. Germline trimming cut 6 bases from V and 11 bases from J; bases unmatched to any gene: 9. The DNA of the CDR3 is TGTGCCAGCAGGACCGACAGGGTCCGGGCTTTCTTT. Translating gives CASRTDRVRAFF.